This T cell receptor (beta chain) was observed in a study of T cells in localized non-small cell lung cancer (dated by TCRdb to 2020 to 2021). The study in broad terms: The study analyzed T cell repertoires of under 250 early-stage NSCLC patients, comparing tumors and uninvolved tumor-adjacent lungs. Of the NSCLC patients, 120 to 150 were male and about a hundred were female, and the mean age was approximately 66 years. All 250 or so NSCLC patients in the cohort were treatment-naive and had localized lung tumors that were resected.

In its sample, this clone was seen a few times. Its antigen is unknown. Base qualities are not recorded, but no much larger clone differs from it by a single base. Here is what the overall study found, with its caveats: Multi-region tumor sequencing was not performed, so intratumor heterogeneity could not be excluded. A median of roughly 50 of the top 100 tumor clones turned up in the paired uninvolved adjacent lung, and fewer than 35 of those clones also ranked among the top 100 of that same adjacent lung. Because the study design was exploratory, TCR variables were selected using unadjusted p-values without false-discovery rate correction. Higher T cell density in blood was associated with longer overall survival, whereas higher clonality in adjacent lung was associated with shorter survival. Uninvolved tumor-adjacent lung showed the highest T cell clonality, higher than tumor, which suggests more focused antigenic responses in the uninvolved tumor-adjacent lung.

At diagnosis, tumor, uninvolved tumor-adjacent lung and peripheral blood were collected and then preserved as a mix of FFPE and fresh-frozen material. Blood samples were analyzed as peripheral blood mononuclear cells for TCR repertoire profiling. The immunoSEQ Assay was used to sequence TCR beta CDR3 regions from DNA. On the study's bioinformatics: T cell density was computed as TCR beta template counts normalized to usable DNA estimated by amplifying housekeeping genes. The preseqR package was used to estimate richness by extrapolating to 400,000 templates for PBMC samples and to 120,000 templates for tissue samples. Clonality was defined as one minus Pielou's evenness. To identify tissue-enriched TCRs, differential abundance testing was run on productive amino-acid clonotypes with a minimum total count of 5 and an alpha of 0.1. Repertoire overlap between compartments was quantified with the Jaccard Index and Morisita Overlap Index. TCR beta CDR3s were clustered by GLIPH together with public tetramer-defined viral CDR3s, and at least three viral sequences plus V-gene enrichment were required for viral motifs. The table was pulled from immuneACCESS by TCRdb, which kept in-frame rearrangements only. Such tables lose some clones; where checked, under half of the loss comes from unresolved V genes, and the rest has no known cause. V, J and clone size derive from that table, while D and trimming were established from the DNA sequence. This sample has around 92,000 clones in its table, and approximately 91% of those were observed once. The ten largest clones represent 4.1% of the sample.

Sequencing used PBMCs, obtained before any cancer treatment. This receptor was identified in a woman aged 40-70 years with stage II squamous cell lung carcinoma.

DNA sequence: TGTGCCAGCAGTTACTCGTTGAACACCATATATTTT. This codes for CASSYSLNTIYF. This receptor chain uses TRBV6-5 and TRBJ1-3; no D gene can be assigned with confidence. V is shortened by 0 bases, J by 7 bases, and the region joining them spans 4 bases. In the germline V gene, CDR1 corresponds to MNHEY and CDR2 to SVGAGI. The CDR3 runs 12 amino acids, cysteine and phenylalanine included. The kept DNA is CDR3 alone, 36 bases in frame from the first base.